This T cell receptor beta chain was captured by sequencing in a study of blood T cell repertoires in COVID-19. About the study: Samples taken during acute and convalescent COVID-19 were collected in the United States, Italy and Spain. The cDNA or gDNA used as material had been derived from T cells, B-cell-depleted T cells, or PBMCs.

In the original processing: Reference gene primer amplification yielded estimated nucleated cell counts. Sequencing used immunoSEQ multiplex PCR; TCRdb keeps in-frame clones, though not all of them. Clonal size and the V and J genes are those of that table, whereas D and trimming came from the DNA. The data hold around 59,000 clones, with around 67% observed a single time. This sequence originates from a woman aged 50 to 60 with active or convalescent COVID-19. Sequencing used peripheral blood.

Written as DNA, the CDR3 is TGTGCCAGTACCGCGACAGGGATTTACAATGAGCAGTTCTTC. Translation gives CASTATGIYNEQFF. The chain joins TRBV19 to TRBJ2-1; TRBD1 agrees at 7 bases. CDR1 LNHDA and CDR2 SQIVND come from the germline V gene (reference sequence). J gave up 4 bases and V 7 bases, and 7 bases lay outside the gene matches. The CDR3 is made up of 14 amino acids.